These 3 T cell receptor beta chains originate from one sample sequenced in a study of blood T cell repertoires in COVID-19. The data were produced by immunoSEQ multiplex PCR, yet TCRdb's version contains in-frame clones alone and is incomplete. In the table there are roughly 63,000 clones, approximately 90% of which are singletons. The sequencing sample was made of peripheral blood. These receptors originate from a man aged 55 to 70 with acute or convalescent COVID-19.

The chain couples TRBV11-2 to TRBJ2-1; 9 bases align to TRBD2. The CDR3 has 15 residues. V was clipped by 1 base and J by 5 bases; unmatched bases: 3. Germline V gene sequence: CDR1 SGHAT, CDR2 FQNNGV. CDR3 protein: CASSLASGRHNEQFF. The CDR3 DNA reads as TGTGCCAGCAGCTTAGCCAGCGGGAGGCACAATGAGCAGTTCTTC.

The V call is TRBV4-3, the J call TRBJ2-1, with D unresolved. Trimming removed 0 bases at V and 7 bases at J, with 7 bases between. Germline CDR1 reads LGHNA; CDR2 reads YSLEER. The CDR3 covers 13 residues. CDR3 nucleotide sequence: TGCGCCAGCAGCCAAGAGTTGCGTAATGAGCAGTTCTTC. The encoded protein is CASSQELRNEQFF.

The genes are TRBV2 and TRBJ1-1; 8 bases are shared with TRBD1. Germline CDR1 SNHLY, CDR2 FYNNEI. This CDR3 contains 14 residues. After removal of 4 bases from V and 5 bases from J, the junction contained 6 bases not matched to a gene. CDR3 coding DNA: TGTGCCAGCAGTGCCCGACAGGGGTCAACTGAAGCTTTCTTT. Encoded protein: CASSARQGSTEAFF. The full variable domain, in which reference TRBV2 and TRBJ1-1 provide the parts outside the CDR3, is EPEVTQTPSHQVTQMGQEVILRCVPISNHLYFYWYRQILGQKVEFLVSFYNNEISEKSEIFDDQFSVERPDGSNFTLKIRSTKLEDSAMYFCASSARQGSTEAFFGQGTRLTVV.